The TCR beta chain under discussion was sequenced for a study of blood T cell repertoires in COVID-19. Whole-study context: The United States, Italy and Spain supplied acute and convalescent COVID-19 samples.

Original processing methods: Estimation of nucleated cell counts relied on the amplification of reference gene primers. TCRdb's copy holds only in-frame clones and misses some; the assay was immunoSEQ multiplex PCR. D and trimming come from the DNA, and the V and J calls and clone size come from that table. Seen here are 200,000 or so clones, 80% to 90% observed once, and the top ten hold around 10%. Seattle's enrolled individuals joined amid active infection and were then monitored longitudinally. The J segment lost 1 base and the V segment lost 5 bases, leaving 0 bases of the junction unmatched. This CDR3 comprises 14 residues. Germline loops: CDR1 SEHNR, CDR2 FQNEAQ (reference sequence).

V is TRBV7-9 and J is TRBJ2-2; 8 bases map to TRBD1. The receptor's source is a woman of 80 years or more with COVID-19, enrolled during active disease. Sequenced material: peripheral blood. The CDR3 spells CASSGTGNTGELFF. DNA of the CDR3: TGTGCCAGCAGCGGGACAGGGAACACCGGGGAGCTGTTTTTT.